This TCR beta chain comes out of a study of beta chain features in type 1 diabetes. Study observations and caveats: For patients, the naive, central memory and Treg TCRB repertoires appeared more alike than for healthy donors. Possible PCR preference for shorter templates applied equally to patients and controls. Among all four CD4+ subsets, Type 1 diabetes patients had TCRB CDR3s that were moderately but significantly shorter.

Investigators reverse transcribed all isolated RNA, so they sequenced expressed TCRB transcripts. TCRdb's table, derived via immunoSEQ multiplex PCR, lists solely in-frame clones and lacks some. The table has some 290,000 clones, 20% to 25% seen once. Remarks on this clone: What it binds is unknown. In the same sample, other DNA sequences code for this CDR3.

Germline assignment: CDR1 SNHLY and CDR2 FYNNEI. With 4 bases removed from V and 1 base from J, the gap between germline ends came to 10 bases. The CDR3 consists of 14 residues. The sample taken for sequencing was naive CD4+ T cells from blood. This TCR was sampled from a woman in her twenties or thirties with type 1 diabetes. The chain carries TRBV2 and TRBJ1-1; D uncertain. The CDR3 DNA sequence: TGTGCCAGCAGTGTGGAGACGGGGAACACTGAAGCTTTCTTT. This gives the protein CASSVETGNTEAFF.